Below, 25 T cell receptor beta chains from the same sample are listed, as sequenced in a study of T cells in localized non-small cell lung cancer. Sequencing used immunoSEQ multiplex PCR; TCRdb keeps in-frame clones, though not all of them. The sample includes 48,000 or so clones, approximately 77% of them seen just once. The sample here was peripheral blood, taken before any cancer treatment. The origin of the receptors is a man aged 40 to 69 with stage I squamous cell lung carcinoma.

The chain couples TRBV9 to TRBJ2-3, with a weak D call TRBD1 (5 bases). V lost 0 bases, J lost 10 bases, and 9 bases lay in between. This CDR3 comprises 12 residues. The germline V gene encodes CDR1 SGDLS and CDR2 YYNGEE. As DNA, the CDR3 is TGTGCCAGCAGCGTAGAAGGGGCAGCGCAGTATTTT. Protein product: CASSVEGAAQYF.

CDR3 amino acids: CASSLVPSETGELFF. The CDR3 nucleotides are TGCGCCAGCAGCCTAGTCCCTTCTGAAACCGGGGAGCTGTTTTTT. This chain links TRBV5-1 with TRBJ2-2; D gene unclear. Germline V gene data show CDR1 as SGHRS and CDR2 as YFSETQ. CDR3 length: 15 residues. Trimming left V 4 bases short and J 5 bases short, with 15 bases between.

CDR3 region: CATSRERPNEQFF. For the CDR3, the DNA is TGTGCCACCAGCAGAGAGAGGCCCAATGAGCAGTTCTTC. The V gene is TRBV15, the J gene TRBJ2-1; D gene unclear. This CDR3 is built from 13 residues. Germline V gives CDR1 LNHNV, CDR2 YYDKDF (reference sequence). V gave up 0 bases and J gave up 6 bases, with 6 bases separating them.

CDR3 amino acids: CSVRIGNYGYTF. The CDR3 nucleotides read TGCAGCGTTCGAATAGGAAACTATGGCTACACCTTC. This sequence joins TRBV29-1 and TRBJ1-2; D uncertain. Per the germline V gene, CDR1 is SQVTM and CDR2 is ANQGSEA. The V gene lost 5 bases and the J gene lost 2 bases, with 9 bases spanning the gap. The CDR3 covers 12 residues.

The CDR3 DNA sequence: TGTGCCAGCAGCCCCACACGGGGACATAATGAAAAACTGTTTTTT. The encoded protein is CASSPTRGHNEKLFF. This rearrangement joins TRBV7-9 to TRBJ1-4, with a weak D call TRBD1 (6 bases). V gave up 5 bases and J gave up 4 bases, with 14 bases separating them. Germline CDR1 is SEHNR and CDR2 is FQNEAQ (reference sequence). This CDR3 is built from 15 residues.

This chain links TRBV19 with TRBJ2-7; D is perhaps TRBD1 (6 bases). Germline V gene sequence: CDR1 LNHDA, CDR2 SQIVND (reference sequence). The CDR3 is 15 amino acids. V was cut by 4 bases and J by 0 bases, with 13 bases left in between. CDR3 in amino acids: CASSNRDTASYEQYF. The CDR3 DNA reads TGTGCCAGTAGTAACCGGGACACCGCCTCCTACGAGCAGTACTTC.

Here the CDR3 DNA reads TGTGCCACCAGTATGTCGGGACAGATGGAAGGAGATACGCAGTATTTT. Protein sequence: CATSMSGQMEGDTQYF. The chain couples TRBV15 to TRBJ2-3; TRBD1 matches at 7 bases. The CDR3 is 16 residues long. The germline gives CDR1 LNHNV, CDR2 YYDKDF (reference sequence). V lost 6 bases, J lost 5 bases, and 14 bases stayed unmatched.

CDR3 coding DNA: TGCGCCAGCAGCTTGGTGAGACAGGGGAATTCACCCCTCCACTTT. Protein: CASSLVRQGNSPLHF. The chain joins TRBV5-1 to TRBJ1-6; 8 bases align to TRBD1. V dropped 0 bases and J dropped 7; count of bases not matched to a gene: 3. In germline, CDR1 is SGHRS, CDR2 YFSETQ. The CDR3 covers 15 residues.

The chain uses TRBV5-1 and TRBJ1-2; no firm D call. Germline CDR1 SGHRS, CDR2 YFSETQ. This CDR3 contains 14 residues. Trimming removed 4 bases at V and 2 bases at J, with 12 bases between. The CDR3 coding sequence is TGCGCCAGCAGCCTGAGCTTGGGGAACTATGGCTACACCTTC. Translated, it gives CASSLSLGNYGYTF.

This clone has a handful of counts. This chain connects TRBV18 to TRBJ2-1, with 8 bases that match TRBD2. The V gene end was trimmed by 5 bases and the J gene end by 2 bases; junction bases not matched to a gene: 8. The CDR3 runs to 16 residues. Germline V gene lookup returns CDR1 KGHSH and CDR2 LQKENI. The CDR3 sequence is CASSAAGTRAYNEQFF. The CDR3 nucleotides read TGTGCCAGCTCAGCCGCCGGGACTAGGGCCTACAATGAGCAGTTCTTC.

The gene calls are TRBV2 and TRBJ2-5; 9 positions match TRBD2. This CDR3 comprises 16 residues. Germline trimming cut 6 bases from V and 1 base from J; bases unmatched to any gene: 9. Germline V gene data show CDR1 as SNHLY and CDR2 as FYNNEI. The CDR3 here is CASSGRVAGAQETQYF. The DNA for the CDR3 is TGTGCCAGCAGCGGAAGGGTAGCGGGAGCCCAAGAGACCCAGTACTTC.

The CDR3 region is CASSVETSTGEQFF. The CDR3, as DNA: TGTGCCAGCAGCGTAGAAACCAGTACCGGTGAGCAGTTCTTC. The chain joins TRBV9 to TRBJ2-1; no firm D call. This CDR3 has 14 amino acids. The V gene lost 0 bases and the J gene lost 9 bases, with 13 bases spanning the gap. The germline CDR1 and CDR2 sequences are SGDLS and YYNGEE.

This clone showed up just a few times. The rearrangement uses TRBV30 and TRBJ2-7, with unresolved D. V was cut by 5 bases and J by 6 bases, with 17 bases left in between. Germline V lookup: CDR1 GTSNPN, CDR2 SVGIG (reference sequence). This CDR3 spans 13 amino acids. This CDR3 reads CAWEPDHGSEQYF. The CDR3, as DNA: TGTGCCTGGGAACCGGATCACGGTTCCGAGCAGTACTTC. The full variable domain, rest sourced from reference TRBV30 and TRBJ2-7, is SQTIHQWPATLVQPVGSPLSLECTVEGTSNPNLYWYRQAAGRGLQLLFYSVGIGQISSEVPQNLSASRPQDRQFILSSKKLLLSDSGFYLCAWEPDHGSEQYFGPGTRLTVT.

The CDR3 region is CASSVNTANTEAFF. The CDR3 DNA reads TGTGCCAGCAGCGTAAATACAGCGAACACTGAAGCTTTCTTT. J is TRBJ1-1 and V is TRBV9; D gene ambiguous. Trimming took off 1 base at V and 1 base at J, with 8 bases between the two ends. The CDR3 loop spans 14 amino acids. The germline V gene encodes CDR1 SGDLS and CDR2 YYNGEE.

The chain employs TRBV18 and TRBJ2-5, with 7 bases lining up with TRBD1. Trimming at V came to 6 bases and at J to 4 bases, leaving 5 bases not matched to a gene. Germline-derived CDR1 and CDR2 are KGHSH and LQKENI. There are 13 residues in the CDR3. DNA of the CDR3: TGTGCCAGCTCGCGACAGGGACGAGAGACCCAGTACTTC. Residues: CASSRQGRETQYF.

CDR3 residues: CASSRTGGNIQPQHF. The CDR3 DNA reads TGTGCCAGCAGCAGAACCGGGGGAAACATCCAGCCCCAGCATTTT. This rearrangement joins TRBV2 to TRBJ1-5, with D tentatively TRBD1 (5 bases). The germline V gene encodes CDR1 SNHLY and CDR2 FYNNEI. There are 15 residues in the CDR3. V was pared by 6 bases and J by 7 bases, with 19 bases between.

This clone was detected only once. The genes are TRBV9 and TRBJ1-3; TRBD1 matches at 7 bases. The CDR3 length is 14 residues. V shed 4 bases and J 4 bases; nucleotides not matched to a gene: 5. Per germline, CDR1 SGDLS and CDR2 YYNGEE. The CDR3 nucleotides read TGTGCCAGCAGCTTACAGGGGAACGGAAACACCATATATTTT. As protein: CASSLQGNGNTIYF.

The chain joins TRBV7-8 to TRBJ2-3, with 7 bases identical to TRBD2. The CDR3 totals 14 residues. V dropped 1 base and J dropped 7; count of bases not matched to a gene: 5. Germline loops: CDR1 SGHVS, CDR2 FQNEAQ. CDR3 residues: CASSLGTSTYTQYF. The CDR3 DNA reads TGTGCCAGCAGCTTAGGGACTAGTACATATACGCAGTATTTT.

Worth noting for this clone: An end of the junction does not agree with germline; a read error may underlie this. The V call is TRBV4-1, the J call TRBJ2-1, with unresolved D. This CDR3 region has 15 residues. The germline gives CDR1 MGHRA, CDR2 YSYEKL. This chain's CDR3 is CASSQVSLSDNEQFF. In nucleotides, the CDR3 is TGCGCCAGCAGCCAAGTGTCTCTCTCCGACAATGAGCAGTTCTTC.

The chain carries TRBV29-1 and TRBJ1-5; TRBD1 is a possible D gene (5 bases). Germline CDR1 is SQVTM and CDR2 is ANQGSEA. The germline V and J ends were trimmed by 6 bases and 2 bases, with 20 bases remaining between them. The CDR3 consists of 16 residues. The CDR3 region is CSVLLLGGVGNQPQHF. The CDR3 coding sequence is TGCAGCGTACTTCTCCTTGGGGGGGTCGGCAATCAGCCCCAGCATTTT.

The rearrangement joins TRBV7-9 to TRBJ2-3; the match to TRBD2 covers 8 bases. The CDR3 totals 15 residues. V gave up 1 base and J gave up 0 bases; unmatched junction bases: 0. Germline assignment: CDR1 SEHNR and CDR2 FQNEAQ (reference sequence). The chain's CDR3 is CASSLERGSTDTQYF. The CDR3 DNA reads TGTGCCAGCAGCTTAGAGCGGGGGAGCACAGATACGCAGTATTTT.

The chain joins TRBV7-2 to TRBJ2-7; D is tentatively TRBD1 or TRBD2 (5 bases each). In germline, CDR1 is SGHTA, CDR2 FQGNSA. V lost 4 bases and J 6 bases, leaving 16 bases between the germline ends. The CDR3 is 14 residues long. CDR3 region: CASSWPLRGGEQYF. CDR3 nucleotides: TGTGCCAGCAGCTGGCCCCTGAGGGGCGGCGAGCAGTACTTC.

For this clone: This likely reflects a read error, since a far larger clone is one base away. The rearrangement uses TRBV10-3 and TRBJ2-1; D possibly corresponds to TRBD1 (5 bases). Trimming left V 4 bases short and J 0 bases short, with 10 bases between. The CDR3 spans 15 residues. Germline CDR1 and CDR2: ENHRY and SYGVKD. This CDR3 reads CAISVQESSYNEQFF. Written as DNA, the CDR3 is TGTGCCATCAGTGTACAGGAAAGCTCCTACAATGAGCAGTTCTTC.

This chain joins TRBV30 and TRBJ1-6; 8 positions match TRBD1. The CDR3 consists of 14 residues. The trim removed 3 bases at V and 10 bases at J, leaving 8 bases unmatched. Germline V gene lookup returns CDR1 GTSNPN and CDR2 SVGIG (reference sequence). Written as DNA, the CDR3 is TGTGCCTGGAGAGGTTTCGCAGGGGGCTCACCCCTCCACTTT. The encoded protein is CAWRGFAGGSPLHF.

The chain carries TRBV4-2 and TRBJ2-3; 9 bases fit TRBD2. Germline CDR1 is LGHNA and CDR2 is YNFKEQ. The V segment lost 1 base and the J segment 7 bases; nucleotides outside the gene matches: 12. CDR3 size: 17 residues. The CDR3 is CASSQVSSSGDANTQYF. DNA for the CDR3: TGTGCCAGCAGCCAAGTTTCGTCTAGCGGGGATGCAAATACGCAGTATTTT.